These 23 T cell receptor beta chains were sequenced from one sample in a study of cytomegalovirus exposure and HLA in healthy donors. The PCR was carried out with 60 Vbeta primers and 13 Jbeta primers. Sequencing was performed with immunoSEQ multiplex PCR; in TCRdb, only in-frame clones are kept and a portion is missing. Of 130,000 to 150,000 clones in the sample, roughly 64% were seen once. The sequenced sample was PBMCs. The receptors originated from a woman in her twenties or thirties in good health and CMV-seropositive.

The rearrangement joins TRBV21-1 to TRBJ1-1. TRBV21-1 is described as a pseudogene. This CDR3 region has 13 residues. CDR3 nucleotide sequence: TGTGCCAGCAGTGAGGGTTCACACACTGAAGCTTTCTTT. It encodes CASSEGSHTEAFF.

This clone has just a few counts. The chain joins TRBV7-6 to TRBJ1-2; D remains ambiguous. Trimming removed 2 bases at V and 5 bases at J, with 15 bases between. The V gene's germline CDR1 is SGHVS and CDR2 FNYEAQ. This CDR3 is built from 15 residues. CDR3 sequence: CASSLSLARPYGYTF. DNA of the CDR3: TGTGCCAGCAGCTTAAGCCTGGCCAGGCCGTATGGCTACACCTTC.

The chain links TRBV10-3 to TRBJ2-1; D may be TRBD2 (5 bases). V was clipped by 0 bases and J by 8 bases, with 17 bases between them. The CDR3 is made up of 16 amino acids. The V gene's germline CDR1 is ENHRY and CDR2 SYGVKD. This chain's CDR3 is CAISESRASMVYEQFF. In nucleotides, the CDR3 is TGTGCCATCAGTGAGTCTCGGGCTAGCATGGTTTATGAGCAGTTCTTC.

This clone was counted only a few times. The rearrangement uses TRBV4-2 and TRBJ2-3; TRBD2 agrees at 10 bases. CDR1 LGHNA and CDR2 YNFKEQ come from the germline V gene. The CDR3 runs to 15 residues. V shed 6 bases, J shed 2 bases, and the junction held 5 bases outside the gene matches. This CDR3 is CASSTSGNPTDTQYF. DNA of the CDR3: TGTGCCAGCAGTACTAGCGGGAATCCCACAGATACGCAGTATTTT.

The chain couples TRBV13 to TRBJ2-1, with TRBD2 matching 12 bases. Unmatched junction bases numbered 7, after V lost 2 bases and J lost 8 bases. Looked up from germline, CDR1 is PRHDT and CDR2 is FYEKMQ (reference sequence). The CDR3 loop spans 16 amino acids. The CDR3 region has the DNA TGTGCCAGCAGCTTAATGTCGCCTAGCGGGAGGGATGAGCAGTTCTTC. Protein: CASSLMSPSGRDEQFF.

The chain couples TRBV6-6 to TRBJ2-1; 7 bases map to TRBD1. Germline loops: CDR1 MNHNY, CDR2 SVGAGI (reference sequence). The CDR3 has 14 residues. Trimming cost V 2 bases and J 7 bases; bases outside gene matches: 5. The CDR3 loop is CASSYGTVFNEQFF. The CDR3 coding sequence is TGTGCCAGCAGTTACGGGACAGTATTTAATGAGCAGTTCTTC.

The chain joins TRBV28 to TRBJ1-5; no clear D. V was clipped by 4 bases and J by 9 bases, with 13 bases between them. Germline V gene sequence: CDR1 MDHEN, CDR2 SYDVKM. This CDR3 has 13 amino acids. Written as DNA, the CDR3 is TGTGCCAGCAGTTCAGGCGGGCGCGGGCCCCAGCATTTT. It codes for CASSSGGRGPQHF. Full variable domain (rest looked up from reference TRBV28 and TRBJ1-5): DVKVTQSSRYLVKRTGEKVFLECVQDMDHENMFWYRQDPGLGLRLIYFSYDVKMKEKGDIPEGYSVSREKKERFSLILESASTNQTSMYLCASSSGGRGPQHFGDGTRLSIL.

J is TRBJ1-5 and V is TRBV29-1; D gene unclear. The CDR3 is 12 amino acids. The germline gives CDR1 SQVTM, CDR2 ANQGSEA. Trimming shortened V by 6 bases and J by 6 bases, and 12 bases separated the two germline ends. CDR3 amino acids: CSVREGSQPQHF. CDR3 nucleotides: TGCAGCGTCCGGGAAGGGAGTCAGCCCCAGCATTTT.

The chain carries TRBV5-1 and TRBJ2-7; TRBD1 aligns across 9 bases. Germline CDR1 and CDR2: SGHRS and YFSETQ. This CDR3 spans 15 amino acids. V was clipped by 6 bases and J by 6 bases; unmatched bases: 13. The CDR3 loop is CASTPLGTGFVEQYF. The DNA of the CDR3 is TGCGCCAGCACCCCCTTGGGGACAGGGTTCGTCGAGCAGTACTTC.

This clone was seen a handful of times. This chain uses TRBV15 with TRBJ2-2; no clear D gene. The CDR3 is made up of 14 amino acids. The V gene lost 2 bases and the J gene lost 0 bases, with 4 bases spanning the gap. In germline, CDR1 is LNHNV, CDR2 YYDKDF (reference sequence). The CDR3 protein is CATSRLANTGELFF. The CDR3 DNA reads as TGTGCCACCAGCAGACTAGCGAACACCGGGGAGCTGTTTTTT.

V usage is TRBV7-9 and J usage is TRBJ2-7; D possibly corresponds to TRBD1 (6 bases). Trimming cost V 2 bases and J 3 bases, with 14 bases left between them. Germline V gene lookup returns CDR1 SEHNR and CDR2 FQNEAQ (reference sequence). This CDR3 is built from 15 residues. The CDR3: CASSLIGGKSYEQYF. DNA for the CDR3: TGTGCCAGCAGCTTAATTGGGGGCAAGAGCTACGAGCAGTACTTC.

This clone was seen only a few times. This rearrangement joins TRBV30 to TRBJ1-3; 11 bases match TRBD1. The CDR3 has 15 residues. The V gene's germline CDR1 is GTSNPN and CDR2 SVGIG (reference sequence). After removal of 0 bases from V and 7 bases from J, the junction contained 5 bases not matched to a gene. DNA for the CDR3: TGTGCCTGGAGTGTTGGGTGGGACAGGGGGAACACCATATATTTT. It translates to CAWSVGWDRGNTIYF.

There are a few counts of this clone. J is TRBJ2-5 and V is TRBV6-5; TRBD2 agrees at 9 bases. J gave up 11 bases and V 0 bases, and 13 bases lay outside the gene matches. The CDR3 extends over 16 amino acids. The germline V gene has CDR1 MNHEY and CDR2 SVGAGI. CDR3 in amino acids: CASSYSDAGGPEEQYF. In nucleotides, the CDR3 is TGTGCCAGCAGTTACTCGGACGCGGGAGGGCCAGAGGAGCAGTACTTC.

This clone was observed a handful of times. The chain combines TRBV11-2 with TRBJ2-3; TRBD1 aligns across 8 bases. This CDR3 region has 15 residues. V trimming: 3 bases; J trimming: 4 bases; junction bases outside the gene matches: 6. CDR1 SGHAT and CDR2 FQNNGV come from the germline V gene. Written as DNA, the CDR3 is TGTGCCAGCAGCTTGGAGCCAGGGGGCGCAGATACGCAGTATTTT. Translated, it gives CASSLEPGGADTQYF.

The chain joins TRBV5-1 to TRBJ1-1; no clear D. The ends were cut back, 1 base at V and 1 base at J, with 8 bases in the middle. The CDR3 is made up of 14 amino acids. In germline, CDR1 is SGHRS, CDR2 YFSETQ. The chain's CDR3 is CASSLQVTNTEAFF. CDR3 nucleotide sequence: TGCGCCAGCAGCTTGCAGGTAACGAACACTGAAGCTTTCTTT.

The chain is built from TRBV11-2 and TRBJ2-1, with 9 nucleotides matching TRBD2. Trimming took 5 bases from V and 4 from J; bases not matched to a gene: 9. The CDR3 extends over 16 amino acids. Germline V lookup: CDR1 SGHAT, CDR2 FQNNGV. In nucleotides, the CDR3 is TGTGCCAGCAGCCCCCCGGGACTAGCCGCTTACAATGAGCAGTTCTTC. It yields the protein CASSPPGLAAYNEQFF. Combining the CDR3 with reference TRBV11-2 and TRBJ2-1 gives the whole variable domain EAGVAQSPRYKIIEKRQSVAFWCNPISGHATLYWYQQILGQGPKLLIQFQNNGVVDDSQLPKDRFSAERLKGVDSTLKIQPAKLEDSAVYLCASSPPGLAAYNEQFFGPGTRLTVL.

This clone was seen only a few times. The chain combines TRBV20-1 with TRBJ2-5; no reliable D call. The last part of the DNA fits TRBJ2-7 better; the J call may be wrong. Looked up from germline, CDR1 is DFQATT and CDR2 is SNEGSKA (reference sequence). CDR3 size: 11 residues. CDR3 protein: CSAPLHYEQYF. The CDR3 coding sequence is TGCAGTGCTCCACTACACTACGAGCAGTACTTC.

The CDR3 is CSVSGTGVSYNEQFF. DNA for the CDR3: TGCAGCGTGTCCGGGACAGGGGTATCCTACAATGAGCAGTTCTTC. The chain combines TRBV29-1 with TRBJ2-1; 10 positions match TRBD1. The germline V gene has CDR1 SQVTM and CDR2 ANQGSEA. The ends lost 6 bases at V and 1 base at J; junction bases unmatched: 6. The CDR3 is made up of 15 amino acids.

The sample holds a few counts of this clone. V and J are TRBV9 and TRBJ2-7, with 9 nucleotides matching TRBD2. With 0 bases clipped from V and 3 bases from J, the junction kept 4 bases outside the gene matches. This CDR3 region has 15 residues. The germline CDR1 and CDR2 sequences are SGDLS and YYNGEE. In DNA form, the CDR3 reads TGTGCCAGCAGCGTAGGTGTAGCGGGGGACTACGAGCAGTACTTC. The encoded protein is CASSVGVAGDYEQYF.

The chain carries TRBV7-9 and TRBJ1-4; D perhaps matches TRBD1 (5 bases). The germline CDR1 and CDR2 sequences are SEHNR and FQNEAQ (reference sequence). V dropped 3 bases and J dropped 7 bases, with 12 bases sitting between them. CDR3 length equals 14 residues. CDR3 bases: TGTGCCAGCAGCTTGGGGCAGGGACTTGAAAAACTGTTTTTT. Protein: CASSLGQGLEKLFF.

This chain's CDR3 is CASSVEVGTGIYEQYF. In DNA, the CDR3 is TGTGCCAGCAGCGTAGAAGTCGGGACAGGTATCTACGAGCAGTACTTC. The V gene is TRBV9, the J gene TRBJ2-7, with TRBD1 matching over 8 bases. J was trimmed by 3 bases and V by 0 bases; bases with no gene match: 8. Looked up from germline, CDR1 is SGDLS and CDR2 is YYNGEE. CDR3 length: 16 amino acids.

The chain recombines TRBV9 with TRBJ1-3; D gene uncertain. V lost 0 bases and J 0 bases, leaving 10 bases between the germline ends. This CDR3 contains 16 residues. CDR1 and CDR2 (germline): SGDLS, YYNGEE. The CDR3 loop reads CASSVDSKTSGNTIYF. CDR3 nucleotide sequence: TGTGCCAGCAGCGTAGACAGCAAGACCTCTGGAAACACCATATATTTT.

V and J are TRBV6-1 and TRBJ1-2; possibly TRBD1 for D (5 bases). This CDR3 region has 15 residues. Germline V lookup: CDR1 MNHNS, CDR2 SASEGT. The germline V and J ends were trimmed by 2 bases and 4 bases, with 14 bases remaining between them. The CDR3 here is CASSEYGQGSYGYTF. As DNA, the CDR3 is TGTGCCAGCAGTGAATATGGGCAGGGTAGCTATGGCTACACCTTC.